The entry below gives a single TCR beta chain sequence along with its context. Antigen specificity is unknown. This entry comes from a study of cytomegalovirus exposure and HLA in healthy donors. Study conclusions and caveats: The HLA-A and HLA-B alleles of most subjects were reportedly predicted accurately from TCR beta sequences. Overall, 164 TCR beta chains were annotated as cytomegalovirus-associated. In an earlier analysis, productive rearrangement rates for most beta V segments clustered near 87% or 30%. Follow-up analysis later connected one missense variant in DCLRE1C with trimming of TCR beta V- and J-genes.

The PCR had 60 Vbeta and 13 Jbeta primers. Libraries were prepared by immunoSEQ multiplex PCR; TCRdb keeps only in-frame clonotypes and omits some of them. The sample yields about 120,000 clones, 76% seen once. CDR1 and CDR2 (germline): SNHLY, FYNNEI. The V segment lost 8 bases and the J segment 4 bases; nucleotides outside the gene matches: 10. This CDR3 is 15 amino acids long. The TCR originated in a woman between 35 and 50 years old in good health and CMV-seropositive. The sample consisted of PBMCs. The V gene is TRBV2, the J gene TRBJ1-4, with 7 bases fitting TRBD1. CDR3 sequence (DNA): TGTGCCAGCGAGGGGGCCGCCCTCCTTAATGAAAAACTGTTTTTT. This translates into CASEGAALLNEKLFF.